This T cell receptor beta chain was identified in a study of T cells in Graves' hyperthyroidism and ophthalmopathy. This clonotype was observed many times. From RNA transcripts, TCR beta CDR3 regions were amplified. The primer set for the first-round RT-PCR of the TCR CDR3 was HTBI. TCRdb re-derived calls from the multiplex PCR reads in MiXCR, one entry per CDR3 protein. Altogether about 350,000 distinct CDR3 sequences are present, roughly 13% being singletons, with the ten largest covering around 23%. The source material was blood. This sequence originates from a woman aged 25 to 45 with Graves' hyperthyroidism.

The CDR3 region is CASRETGGDYGYTF. In nucleotides, the CDR3 is TGTGCCAGCAGGGAGACAGGGGGCGACTATGGCTACACCTTC. The chain carries TRBV11-2 and TRBJ1-2, with 10 nucleotides matching TRBD1. The CDR3 consists of 14 residues. After removal of 6 bases from V and 3 bases from J, the junction contained 4 bases not matched to a gene. CDR1 is SGHAT, CDR2 FQNNGV, per germline.